The 13 T cell receptor beta chains reported below all come from one sample, sequenced in a study of OX40 agonist ivuxolimab in advanced cancers. Sequencing used immunoSEQ multiplex PCR; TCRdb keeps in-frame clones, though not all of them. The sample yields 69,000 or so clones, roughly 80% seen once. The sample in question was CD4+ or CD8+ T cells sorted from blood, obtained in a trial of the OX40 agonist ivuxolimab. The source is an adult with an advanced solid tumor such as melanoma, head and neck, liver or kidney cancer.

The genes are TRBV29-1 and TRBJ1-4; 7 bases are shared with TRBD1. The germline V gene encodes CDR1 SQVTM and CDR2 ANQGSEA. Trimming removed 4 bases from V and 3 bases from J; junction bases left unmatched: 8. This CDR3 comprises 15 residues. The CDR3 DNA reads TGCAGCGTTGGAGGTGGACAGGCCTCTAATGAAAAACTGTTTTTT. It encodes CSVGGGQASNEKLFF.

The rearrangement links TRBV6-1 to TRBJ1-4, with a possible D match to TRBD1 (6 bases). Deletions cut 1 base from V and 5 bases from J, with 14 bases between. Germline V gives CDR1 MNHNS, CDR2 SASEGT. There are 16 residues in the CDR3. Here the CDR3 reads CASSEGGTGPNEKLFF. CDR3 bases: TGTGCCAGCAGTGAAGGGGGAACAGGGCCGAATGAAAAACTGTTTTTT.

This chain links TRBV30 with TRBJ1-4; no clear D. Germline-derived CDR1 and CDR2 are GTSNPN and SVGIG (reference sequence). This CDR3 spans 12 amino acids. Trimming took 0 bases from V and 8 from J, leaving 7 bases between them. CDR3 amino acids: CAWSVLREKLFF. The CDR3 DNA sequence: TGTGCCTGGAGTGTACTCCGGGAAAAACTGTTTTTT.

The chain links TRBV2 to TRBJ2-5; D may correspond to TRBD1 or TRBD2 (6 bases each). V was shortened by 7 bases and J by 3 bases, with 9 bases between the two germline ends. The germline V gene has CDR1 SNHLY and CDR2 FYNNEI. This CDR3 has 12 residues. The CDR3 loop reads CASIRGEETQYF. The CDR3 DNA sequence: TGTGCCAGCATAAGGGGGGAAGAGACCCAGTACTTC.

This sequence joins TRBV19 and TRBJ1-2; D gene uncertain. CDR3 size: 14 residues. The V gene lost 5 bases and the J gene lost 0 bases, with 10 bases spanning the gap. Germline V gives CDR1 LNHDA, CDR2 SQIVND (reference sequence). CDR3 sequence: CASSSHGANYGYTF. Written as DNA, the CDR3 is TGTGCCAGTAGTTCCCACGGAGCTAACTATGGCTACACCTTC.

DNA of the CDR3: TGCAGCGTTGACGACCAATTTACTAGCACAGATACGCAGTATTTT. Amino acid sequence: CSVDDQFTSTDTQYF. This chain uses TRBV29-1 with TRBJ2-3; no clear D gene. CDR3 length: 15 amino acids. Germline lookup yields CDR1 SQVTM and CDR2 ANQGSEA. Trimming removed 3 bases from V and 0 bases from J, with 13 bases in between.

DNA for the CDR3: TGCGCCAGCAGCTTGATTACGGGGTTTGAAGAGACCCAGTACTTC. Its protein is CASSLITGFEETQYF. The rearrangement links TRBV5-1 to TRBJ2-5; perhaps TRBD2 as D (5 bases). The germline gives CDR1 SGHRS, CDR2 YFSETQ. V gave up 1 base and J gave up 3 bases, with 13 bases separating them. The CDR3 sequence is 15 residues long. Supplemented by reference TRBV5-1 and TRBJ2-5, the full variable domain reads KAGVTQTPRYLIKTRGQQVTLSCSPISGHRSVSWYQQTPGQGLQFLFEYFSETQRNKGNFPGRFSGRQFSNSRSEMNVSTLELGDSALYLCASSLITGFEETQYFGPGTRLLVL.

The chain links TRBV28 to TRBJ1-1, with D possibly being TRBD1 (6 bases). The CDR3 is made up of 15 amino acids. Germline CDR1 reads MDHEN; CDR2 reads SYDVKM. Trimming removed 4 bases from V and 3 bases from J, with 15 bases in between. The CDR3 reads CASSSYREGDTEAFF. DNA for the CDR3: TGTGCCAGCAGTTCCTACAGGGAGGGGGACACTGAAGCTTTCTTT.

The V and J genes are TRBV2 and TRBJ1-2, with 10 bases fitting TRBD1. V lost 6 bases, J lost 8 bases, and 9 bases stayed unmatched. Germline V lookup: CDR1 SNHLY, CDR2 FYNNEI. The length of the CDR3 is 14 residues. The CDR3 spells CASRPRTGGAGYTF. CDR3 sequence (DNA): TGTGCCAGCAGACCAAGGACAGGGGGAGCCGGCTACACCTTC.

The chain recombines TRBV2 with TRBJ2-7, with D tentatively TRBD2 (6 bases). The CDR3 is 15 amino acids. CDR1 SNHLY and CDR2 FYNNEI come from the germline V gene. The V and J ends lost 5 bases and 3 bases respectively, with 17 bases between them. The CDR3 region has the DNA TGTGCCAGCAGTCTATGGCAGGGAGGCGTCTACGAGCAGTACGTC. Translating gives CASSLWQGGVYEQYV.

This rearrangement joins TRBV6-5 to TRBJ2-3; D may match TRBD1 or TRBD2 (6 bases each). Germline CDR1 and CDR2: MNHEY and SVGAGI. The CDR3 has 15 amino acids. V gave up 2 bases and J gave up 2 bases, with 11 bases separating them. The CDR3 loop reads CASSYRGPSTDTQYF. CDR3 DNA sequence: TGTGCCAGCAGTTACCGGGGGCCATCCACAGATACGCAGTATTTT.

The chain combines TRBV27 with TRBJ1-4; 9 bases are a match to TRBD1. CDR3 size: 16 residues. V gave up 2 bases and J gave up 2 bases; unmatched junction bases: 3. In germline, CDR1 is MNHEY, CDR2 SMNVEV (reference sequence). The CDR3 region has the DNA TGTGCCAGCAGTTTAAGGACAGGGGTTACTAATGAAAAACTGTTTTTT. It codes for CASSLRTGVTNEKLFF.

The genes are TRBV28 and TRBJ2-7; 8 nucleotides align to TRBD1. CDR3 length: 14 residues. Germline values: CDR1 MDHEN, CDR2 SYDVKM. The V segment lost 2 bases and the J segment 3 bases; nucleotides outside the gene matches: 3. CDR3 loop: CASSLGDRGYEQYF. The CDR3 coding sequence is TGTGCCAGCAGTTTAGGTGACAGGGGCTACGAGCAGTACTTC.